This TCR beta chain came from a study of blood T cell repertoires in COVID-19. Here immunoSEQ multiplex PCR was the method, and the copy in TCRdb shows in-frame clones only, minus some. The profile covers about 210,000 clones, with 80% to 85% appearing a single time and more than 8.5% taken by the ten largest. V was clipped by 0 bases and J by 2 bases; unmatched bases: 11. The CDR3 sequence is 18 residues long. Germline V lookup: CDR1 LGHNA, CDR2 YSLEER. The V gene is TRBV4-3, the J gene TRBJ2-7; TRBD2 matches 9 bases. Input material: PBMCs or T cells enriched from blood (not recorded which). This clonotype was obtained from a woman aged 45-59 years with acute COVID-19. Written as DNA, the CDR3 is TGCGCCAGCAGCCAAGATCTGTTAGGTATAGCGGGGGCCTACGAGCAGTACTTC. This sequence encodes CASSQDLLGIAGAYEQYF.